The clone carrying this TCR beta chain was observed once. What it binds is unknown. The CDR3 end shows no conserved phenylalanine or tryptophan, and so a read error is likely. Whenever a sequencing run was performed, it yielded over 170 million TCR-beta sequences from 15-18 subjects. TCRdb recomputed calls from the 5' RACE reads with MiXCR, one row per CDR3 protein. The repertoire has fewer than 60,000 distinct CDR3 sequences, approximately 14% of them found once; the top ten carry 4.5%. The CDR3 consists of 14 residues. Germline V gene lookup returns CDR1 MRHNA and CDR2 SNTAGT. The data belong to a study of neurological immune-mediated disorders. General study findings and limits: CDR3 amino acid sequences found in expanded clones were never shared across subjects, suggesting private repertoires in all groups.

Time point specified: longitudinal time-point 2. The study built unsorted libraries from 2 million PBMCs kept at -80 C. Sequencing used PBMCs. The sequence derives from a male donor with HTLV-1-associated myelopathy (HAM/TSP). The V call is TRBV6-4, the J call TRBJ1-1, with D unclear. The CDR3 here is CASSDSSRNTEAFY. DNA of the CDR3: TGTGCTAGCAGTGACTCGAGCAGGAACACTGAAGCTTTCTAT.